The sequence of this T cell receptor (beta chain) was determined in a study of T cells of healthy individuals. A single record per CDR3 protein comes from TCRdb applying MiXCR to the 5' RACE reads. The sample carries 60,000 to 75,000 distinct CDR3 sequences, roughly 16% recorded once. The CDR3 has 15 residues. The germline V gene has CDR1 SGHDT and CDR2 YYEEEE. Trimming took off 2 bases at V and 4 bases at J, with 12 bases between the two ends. Judged by abundance, this clonotype is medium-sized. The chain recombines TRBV5-6 with TRBJ2-2; D might be TRBD2 (7 bases). This TCR derives from a human donor in good health. The CDR3 sequence is CASSFAGAGTGELFF. The CDR3 bases are TGTGCCAGCAGCTTTGCGGGGGCCGGCACCGGGGAGCTGTTTTTT.